The rows below give T cell receptor beta chains drawn from one sample of a study of cytomegalovirus exposure and HLA in healthy donors. Measured with immunoSEQ multiplex PCR; TCRdb has only the in-frame clones, and not every one. Among over 100,000 clones listed, around 80% were seen once. The sequenced sample consisted of PBMCs. The receptor source for this set is a female donor in good health and CMV-seronegative. Both conserved end residues are trimmed from each CDR3. Fields, in order: V gene, D gene, CDR3 protein. The D gene is left open where the match is weak.

TRBV4-1	TRBD1	ASSQETGALGTEAF
TRBV19	.	ASSPGEGAYQETQY
TRBV29-1	.	SVHEMSTDTQY
TRBV28	.	ASSPAEYTDTQY
TRBV11-2	TRBD2	ASSLAGLANEQF
TRBV7-3	TRBD2	ASSLGGGSYNEQF
TRBV28	TRBD2	ASKTSGYNEQF
TRBV5-1	.	ASSLTAGASYNEQF
TRBV18	TRBD2	ASSRLAEVYNEQF
TRBV2	.	ASSEALQGRQF
TRBV2	.	ASSLRRGPLYEQY
TRBV21-1	.	ASSKEGGRPYEQY
TRBV21-1	.	ASDQHRPVSYEQY
TRBV27	.	ASSLKAEYEQY
TRBV29-1	.	SVQRGSGNTIY
TRBV30	.	AWRLPSYGYT
TRBV10-1	TRBD2	ASSPGLAGNEQF
TRBV7-9	TRBD1	ASSLAWDRDGTQY
TRBV5-6	.	ASSDGQSSYEQY
TRBV7-2	TRBD2	ASSPLAGVPYEQY
TRBV5-4	TRBD1	ASSSSGQDVYGYT
TRBV5-8	.	ASSLEGGGPYEQY
TRBV7-9	TRBD1	ASSPRTGGIIEQY
TRBV14	TRBD2	ASSQETSGTTYEQY
TRBV18	.	ASSPQGLYDEQY
TRBV9	TRBD1	ASSVETGGVNEQF